This TCR beta chain is from a study of blood T cell repertoires in COVID-19. Categorization into cohorts depended on clinical history that participants reported. CDR1 is KGHDR, CDR2 SFDVKD, per germline. The CDR3 sequence is 14 residues long. J gave up 5 bases and V 5 bases, and 6 bases lay outside the gene matches. Original processing methods: Reference gene primer amplification gave nucleated cell count estimates. Sequenced by immunoSEQ multiplex PCR; TCRdb stores in-frame clones only, minus some. V, J and clone size reflect that table, while D and trimming were determined from the DNA. The repertoire holds roughly 190,000 clones, with 70% to 85% as singletons.

Material: PBMCs or T cells enriched from blood (not recorded which). This TCR derives from a woman in her fifties or sixties with acute COVID-19. V is TRBV24-1 and J is TRBJ2-3; 7 positions agree with TRBD2. The CDR3 DNA reads TGTGCCACCAGTGGAGCGGGAAGGGGAGATACGCAGTATTTT. It yields the protein CATSGAGRGDTQYF.